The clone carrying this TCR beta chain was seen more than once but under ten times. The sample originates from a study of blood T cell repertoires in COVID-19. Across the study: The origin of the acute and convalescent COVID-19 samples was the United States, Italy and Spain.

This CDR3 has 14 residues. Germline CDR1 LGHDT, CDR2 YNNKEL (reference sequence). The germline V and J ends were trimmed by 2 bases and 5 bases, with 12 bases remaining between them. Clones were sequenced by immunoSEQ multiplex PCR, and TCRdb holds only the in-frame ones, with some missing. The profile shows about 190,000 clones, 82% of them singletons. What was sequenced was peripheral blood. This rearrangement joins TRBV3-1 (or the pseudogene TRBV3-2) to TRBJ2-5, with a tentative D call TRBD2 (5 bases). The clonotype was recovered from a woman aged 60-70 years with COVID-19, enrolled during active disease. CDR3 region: CASSQSRGRETQYF. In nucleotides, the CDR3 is TGTGCCAGCAGCCAATCTCGGGGTAGGGAGACCCAGTACTTC.